This TCR beta chain was retrieved from a study of T cells expressing NK-cell markers. On the study more broadly: The TCR beta repertoires were obtained from sorted CD3+CD56+NKG2C+, CD3+CD56+NKG2C- and CD3+CD56-NKG2C+ T cells.

Germline V lookup: CDR1 MDHEN, CDR2 SYDVKM. This CDR3 has 15 residues. From its re-call of the 5' RACE reads, TCRdb lists each CDR3 protein once, without DNA. The table for this sample gives around 180,000 distinct CDR3 sequences. Sequenced: blood T cells: a sorted CD56 or NKG2C T cell subset, CD4+ or CD8+ T cells, or bulk PBMC T cells (not recorded which). This chain links TRBV28 with TRBJ1-3. This sequence was found in a man aged 18 to 69 in good health. The CDR3 reads CASSLEQRSGNTIYF.